The T cell receptor (beta chain) under discussion was sequenced for a study of PD-L1 blockade in urothelial cancer. Study-level information: When patients started atezolizumab in the mid-2010s, it was given at 1,200 mg intravenously every 3 weeks. Blood samples had a median of roughly 140,000 T cells.

CDR3 length: 16 amino acids. V trimming: 1 base; J trimming: 8 bases; junction bases outside the gene matches: 5. Germline CDR1 and CDR2: LGHNA and YNFKEQ. Time point defined: pretreatment peripheral blood. Locally advanced or metastatic urothelial carcinoma was diagnosed in the patients. Synthetic TCR analog templates were spiked into each PCR. Repertoires were generated with immunoSEQ multiplex PCR, while TCRdb's copy carries only in-frame clones and drops some. The top ten hold about 15% of the sample, which has roughly 53,000 clones, approximately 90% seen once. The chain employs TRBV4-2 and TRBJ2-2; 12 bases are shared with TRBD2. Sequences were derived from PBMCs, sampled around atezolizumab (anti-PD-L1) treatment. The sequence was obtained from an older woman with urothelial cancer. The CDR3 DNA sequence: TGTGCCAGCAGCCAAGTACTAGCGGGGGGCCTAGGGGAGCTGTTTTTT. It encodes CASSQVLAGGLGELFF.